The TCR beta chain under discussion was sequenced for a study of cytotoxic CD8 clonotypes in ibrutinib-treated CLL. Study observations and caveats: Clonality was higher at ibrutinib response and returned toward baseline at progression.

As to this clone: Its target is not known.

The table came from immunoSEQ multiplex PCR; TCRdb's copy has only in-frame clones and leaves some out. The table lists roughly 220,000 clones, around 75% of them singletons. With cryopreserved PBMCs as the source, 2 to 2.5 micrograms of genomic DNA went to TCR beta libraries. The TCR was taken from a human donor with chronic lymphocytic leukemia. This specimen was PBMCs, taken after 12 months of ibrutinib treatment.

The DNA of the CDR3 is TGTGCCAGCAGTTACAAAGGGGCCCAAGGTGAAAAACTGTTTTTT. Its translation: CASSYKGAQGEKLFF. V gene TRBV6-6 combines with J gene TRBJ1-4, with a tentative D call TRBD1 (5 bases). Germline CDR1 reads MNHNY; CDR2 reads SVGAGI (reference sequence). V was pared by 2 bases and J by 7 bases, with 14 bases between. This CDR3 is built from 15 residues.